Below are 21 T cell receptor beta chains sequenced from a single sample in a study of T-cell reconstitution after alpha-beta-depleted transplantation in children (dated by TCRdb to between 2015 and 2016). Library construction relied on PCR. The reads were generated on an Illumina HiSeq 2500. Molecular barcoding was employed in the preparation of TCR libraries, with unique molecular identifiers being used to normalize TCRbeta repertoire quantification. TCRdb cleaned the public reads at Q25 with fastp, built clones with MiXCR and kept in-frame beta chains. Entries that share a CDR3 protein sequence are merged under the most common genes and DNA. Within this sample are about 460,000 distinct CDR3 sequences, with about an eighth of them counted one time only. The top ten constitute 14% of the sample. In light of the paper, this sample's treatment or condition label describes: allogeneic hematopoietic cell transplantation with graft depleted of TCRalphabeta T cells and CD19 B cells.

The source was PBMCs, mostly from graft donor cells, collected 180 days after TCRalphabeta/CD19-depleted stem cell transplant. These receptors were taken from a female patient aged 2 to 10 who had a stem cell transplant for aplastic anemia, so the T cells may come from the graft donor.

V usage is TRBV7-8 and J usage is TRBJ2-7; 11 positions match TRBD2. In germline, CDR1 is SGHVS, CDR2 FQNEAQ. The CDR3 loop spans 15 amino acids. Trimming took 4 bases from V and 4 from J; bases not matched to a gene: 6. The CDR3 loop is CASSYLLAGEYEQYF. The DNA for the CDR3 is TGTGCCAGCAGCTACCTACTAGCGGGAGAATACGAGCAGTACTTC.

V usage is TRBV5-7 and J usage is TRBJ2-3; 10 bases match TRBD2. TRBV5-7 is flagged as an ORF with uncertain function. This CDR3 region has 19 residues. Trimming at V came to 1 base and at J to 2 bases, leaving 13 bases not matched to a gene. In DNA form, the CDR3 reads TGTGCCAGCAGCTTGTGGGGATTCGAACTAGCGGGATTCACAGATACGCAGTATTTT. Amino acid sequence: CASSLWGFELAGFTDTQYF.

This clonotype was counted many times. The rearrangement links TRBV12-3 or TRBV12-4 to TRBJ2-3, with D unresolved. This CDR3 is built from 13 residues. Trimming stripped 8 bases from V and 2 bases from J, with 11 bases between. CDR3 in DNA: TGTGCCAGCCGAAGGACGTCCACAGATACGCAGTATTTT. This encodes CASRRTSTDTQYF.

The chain links TRBV4-1 to TRBJ2-7, with a possible D match to TRBD2 (6 bases). V was pared by 4 bases and J by 4 bases, with 20 bases between. CDR3 size: 16 residues. Germline V CDR1 and CDR2: MGHRA, YSYEKL. The CDR3 nucleotides read TGCGCCAGCAGCCGTGGGGGAGGATCGAGGTTTTACGAGCAGTACGTC. Encoded protein: CASSRGGGSRFYEQYV.

This clonotype was observed a handful of times. The chain employs TRBV27 and TRBJ1-2; D remains ambiguous. Germline lookup yields CDR1 MNHEY and CDR2 SMNVEV (reference sequence). Trimming left V 5 bases short and J 5 bases short, with 12 bases between. The CDR3 is 13 residues long. CDR3 DNA sequence: TGTGCCAGCAGTCCCTCTTTCCCATATGGCTACACCTTC. Its translation: CASSPSFPYGYTF.

This clonotype was seen a handful of times. The chain recombines TRBV12-3 or TRBV12-4 with TRBJ2-5, with 7 bases lining up with TRBD2. The trim removed 6 bases at V and 0 bases at J, leaving 4 bases unmatched. The CDR3 totals 14 residues. As DNA, the CDR3 is TGTGCCAGCAGAGTGGGGACTAACCAAGAGACCCAGTACTTC. Translating it yields CASRVGTNQETQYF.

This clonotype has at least ten counts. The CDR3 DNA sequence: TGCAGCGCTGCGAGGGGGGCCACCGGGGAGCTGTTTTTT. This encodes CSAARGATGELFF. The rearrangement joins TRBV29-1 to TRBJ2-2, with D possibly called TRBD1 or TRBD2 (6 bases each). Germline V CDR1 and CDR2: SQVTM, ANQGSEA. The CDR3 has 13 residues. Trimming stripped 7 bases from V and 4 bases from J, with 13 bases between.

The rearrangement links TRBV25-1 to TRBJ1-4; D perhaps matches TRBD1 (6 bases). The CDR3 has 15 amino acids. With 5 bases removed from V and 8 bases from J, the gap between germline ends came to 18 bases. Germline V CDR1 and CDR2: MGHDK, SYGVNS. The CDR3 nucleotides read TGTGCCAGCAGTCTCGCAGGGGTAGGGGACGAAAAACTGTTTTTT. Its translation: CASSLAGVGDEKLFF.

Ten or more counts support this clonotype. The CDR3 DNA reads as TGTGCCAGCAAGGGACTAGCGGGGTACAATGAGCAGTTCTTC. Protein product: CASKGLAGYNEQFF. The J gene is TRBJ2-1, the V gene TRBV27; 13 nucleotides agree with TRBD2. The CDR3 runs 14 residues. From germline, CDR1 is MNHEY and CDR2 SMNVEV (reference sequence). After removal of 7 bases from V and 4 bases from J, the junction contained 1 base not matched to a gene.

In its sample, this clonotype was seen a few times. The chain carries TRBV5-1 and TRBJ2-1; D is perhaps TRBD1 (6 bases). Trimming left V 2 bases short and J 6 bases short, with 15 bases between. Looked up from germline, CDR1 is SGHRS and CDR2 is YFSETQ. The CDR3 runs 15 residues. In nucleotides, the CDR3 is TGCGCCAGCAGCTTCACGTACAGGGTGGCCAATGAGCAGTTCTTC. Translation: CASSFTYRVANEQFF.

The table lists this clonotype with many counts. The J gene is TRBJ2-7, the V gene TRBV7-9, with a weak D call TRBD1 (5 bases). This CDR3 has 16 residues. Germline V gives CDR1 SEHNR, CDR2 FQNEAQ (reference sequence). V lost 0 bases and J lost 3, with 15 bases in between. CDR3 residues: CASSLAPSDTDYEQYF. CDR3 DNA sequence: TGTGCCAGCAGCTTAGCGCCGTCGGACACGGACTACGAGCAGTACTTC.

This clonotype was counted between two and nine times. The rearrangement uses TRBV5-1 and TRBJ2-7, with 11 bases fitting TRBD2. CDR3 length equals 16 residues. V lost 4 bases to trimming and J lost 0 bases; unmatched junction nucleotides: 6. Per the germline V gene, CDR1 is SGHRS and CDR2 is YFSETQ. The CDR3 nucleotides are TGCGCCAGCAGCGATATAGCGGGAGGGAGCTCCTACGAGCAGTACGTC. Encoded protein: CASSDIAGGSSYEQYV.

This clonotype was recorded many times. The chain carries TRBV7-2 and TRBJ2-3; 9 bases agree with TRBD2. Germline CDR1 SGHTA, CDR2 FQGNSA. This CDR3 comprises 17 residues. The V gene end was trimmed by 5 bases and the J gene end by 1 base; junction bases not matched to a gene: 10. The CDR3 here is CASSPGLAGRRTDTQYF. The CDR3 DNA reads TGTGCCAGCAGCCCAGGGCTAGCGGGGCGACGCACAGATACGCAGTATTTT.

Ten or more counts support this clonotype. The chain couples TRBV28 to TRBJ2-3; D remains ambiguous. The V gene lost 7 bases and the J gene lost 0 bases, with 14 bases spanning the gap. Germline V gene lookup returns CDR1 MDHEN and CDR2 SYDVKM. This CDR3 contains 15 residues. This CDR3 reads CASTSRADSTDTQYF. The DNA for the CDR3 is TGTGCCAGCACCTCAAGGGCGGATAGCACAGATACGCAGTATTTT.

With regard to this clonotype: This could be a read error, since a much larger clone is one nucleotide away. V gene TRBV29-1 combines with J gene TRBJ1-3; no firm D call. V was shortened by 4 bases and J by 7 bases, with 11 bases between the two germline ends. The CDR3 is 12 residues long. CDR1 is SQVTM and CDR2 is ANQGSEA in the germline V gene. In DNA form, the CDR3 reads TGCAGCGTTGCTTCAGTGTGGAACACCATATATTTT. This translates into CSVASVWNTIYF.

This clonotype has only a few counts. The V and J genes are TRBV4-3 and TRBJ2-3, with 10 bases fitting TRBD2. J lost 2 bases, V lost 0 bases, and 8 bases had no gene match. Per germline, CDR1 LGHNA and CDR2 YSLEER. CDR3 length equals 18 residues. The CDR3 region is CASSQDTVLAGTTDTQYF. The CDR3 DNA reads as TGCGCCAGCAGCCAAGATACCGTACTAGCGGGAACCACAGATACGCAGTATTTT.

The rearrangement links TRBV25-1 to TRBJ2-2; 8 bases agree with TRBD2. Unmatched junction bases numbered 5, after V lost 1 base and J lost 4 bases. The germline V gene has CDR1 MGHDK and CDR2 SYGVNS. The CDR3 is 16 residues long. The CDR3: CASSEFPSGPTGELFF. In nucleotides, the CDR3 is TGTGCCAGCAGTGAATTTCCTAGCGGGCCCACCGGGGAGCTGTTTTTT.

The chain recombines TRBV28 with TRBJ1-1; D gene ambiguous. The CDR3 covers 15 residues. Looked up from germline, CDR1 is MDHEN and CDR2 is SYDVKM. Trimming shortened V by 6 bases and J by 1 base, and 15 bases separated the two germline ends. Here the CDR3 DNA reads TGTGCCAGCAGAAAACAGTCCCACGGGAACACTGAAGCTTTCTTT. Translation: CASRKQSHGNTEAFF. Together with reference TRBV28 and TRBJ1-1, the CDR3 gives the full variable domain: DVKVTQSSRYLVKRTGEKVFLECVQDMDHENMFWYRQDPGLGLRLIYFSYDVKMKEKGDIPEGYSVSREKKERFSLILESASTNQTSMYLCASRKQSHGNTEAFFGQGTRLTVV.

The J gene is TRBJ2-1, the V gene TRBV20-1; TRBD2 might be the D (5 bases). The CDR3 contains 14 residues. The germline gives CDR1 DFQATT, CDR2 SNEGSKA (reference sequence). Trimming left V 4 bases short and J 0 bases short, with 10 bases between. For the CDR3, the DNA is TGCAGTGCTAATGGACTCCCCTCCTACAATGAGCAGTTCTTC. Translated: CSANGLPSYNEQFF.

This clonotype was detected only a few times. V is TRBV28 and J is TRBJ2-3; 12 nucleotides align to TRBD2. The CDR3 consists of 17 residues. Germline V gene data show CDR1 as MDHEN and CDR2 as SYDVKM. After removal of 5 bases from V and 1 base from J, the junction contained 7 bases not matched to a gene. This chain's CDR3 is CASSPASGRARTDTQYF. The CDR3 coding sequence is TGTGCCAGCAGTCCGGCTAGCGGGAGGGCCCGCACAGATACGCAGTATTTT.

The V and J genes are TRBV10-3 and TRBJ2-4; D ambiguous. The CDR3 sequence is 15 residues long. In germline, CDR1 is ENHRY, CDR2 SYGVKD. Trimming removed 0 bases at V and 3 bases at J, with 9 bases between. The CDR3 loop is CAISESGSVKNIQYF. CDR3 DNA sequence: TGTGCCATCAGTGAGTCGGGGTCGGTCAAAAACATTCAGTACTTC.